This T cell receptor beta chain was captured in a study of T cell repertoires in cytomegalovirus infection. Study-level background: The authors relied on CMV epitopes, both recently identified HLA-C-restricted and well-studied HLA-B-restricted.

Points on this clonotype: Antigen unknown.

Findings of the study overall: Ex vivo responses were dominated by HLA-C-restricted CMV-specific TCR beta clonotypes.

Each CDR3 protein is one row after TCRdb ran MiXCR on the reads. The sample consists of about 890,000 distinct CDR3 sequences, around 31% of them appearing once. The V gene lost 6 bases and the J gene lost 2 bases, with 7 bases spanning the gap. The V gene's germline CDR1 is SGHTA and CDR2 FQGNSA. The CDR3 covers 12 residues. This clonotype was sampled from a human donor in good health (CMV status not recorded). Some clones in this sample may be carry-over from other donors' samples. The chain joins TRBV7-2 to TRBJ1-1; D gene ambiguous. The material was cultured CD8+ T cells from PBMCs, obtained from culture after CMV antigen stimulation. CDR3 bases: TGTGCCAGCAGACGACCCAACACTGAAGCTTTCTTT. It encodes CASRRPNTEAFF.